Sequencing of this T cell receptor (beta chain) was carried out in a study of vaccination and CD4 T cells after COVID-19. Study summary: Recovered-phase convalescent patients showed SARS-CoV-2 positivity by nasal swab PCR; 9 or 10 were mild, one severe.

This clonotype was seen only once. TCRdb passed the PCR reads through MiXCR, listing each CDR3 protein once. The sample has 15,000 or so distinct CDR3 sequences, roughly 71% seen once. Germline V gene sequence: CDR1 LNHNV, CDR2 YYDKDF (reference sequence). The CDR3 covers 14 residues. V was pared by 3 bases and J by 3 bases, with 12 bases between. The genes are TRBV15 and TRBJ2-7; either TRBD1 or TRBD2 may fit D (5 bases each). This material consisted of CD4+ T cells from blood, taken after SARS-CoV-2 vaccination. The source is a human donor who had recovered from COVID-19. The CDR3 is CATSRPGSNYEQYF. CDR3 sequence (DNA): TGTGCCACCAGCAGGCCAGGGAGCAACTACGAGCAGTACTTC.